The TCR beta chain under discussion was sequenced for a study of blood T cell repertoires in COVID-19. At the level of the study: Sample material is recorded as cDNA or gDNA derived from T cells, B-cell-depleted T cells, or PBMCs.

Using immunoSEQ multiplex PCR, the repertoire was profiled, and TCRdb retains in-frame clones only, with some absent. The sample carries more than 250,000 clones, 87% recorded once. CDR3 length: 16 residues. Germline loops: CDR1 SGHTA, CDR2 FQGTGA. J lost 5 bases, V lost 5 bases, and 7 bases had no gene match. The receptor was isolated from a woman in her thirties or forties who had recovered from COVID-19. Sequenced sample: PBMCs or T cells enriched from blood (not recorded which). V gene TRBV7-3 combines with J gene TRBJ2-3; TRBD2 aligns across 13 bases. The chain's CDR3 is CASSLGLAGVRDTQYF. The DNA for the CDR3 is TGTGCCAGCAGCCTAGGACTAGCGGGAGTGAGAGATACGCAGTATTTT. The variable domain in full, completed from reference TRBV7-3 and TRBJ2-3, reads GAGVSQTPSNKVTEKGKYVELRCDPISGHTALYWYRQSLGQGPEFLIYFQGTGAADDSGLPNDRFFAVRPEGSVSTLKIQRTERGDSAVYLCASSLGLAGVRDTQYFGPGTRLTVL.